What follows are 20 T cell receptor beta chains derived from one specimen sequenced in a study of chemoradiotherapy in HPV16-positive cancers. Produced via immunoSEQ multiplex PCR; TCRdb's table is partial and in-frame only. The sample contains about 15,000 clones, 78% of which appear only once. Sample acquisition took place from a patient who underwent chemoradiotherapy. Receptors were obtained from a human donor with HPV-associated anogenital cancer.

The rearrangement links TRBV5-6 to TRBJ1-6, with 9 positions matching TRBD1. V lost 5 bases, J lost 9 bases, and 15 bases stayed unmatched. The CDR3 contains 17 residues. Germline-derived CDR1 and CDR2 are SGHDT and YYEEEE. CDR3: CASSYRSSGTGFSPLHF. The CDR3 DNA follows: TGTGCCAGCAGTTACCGCAGCTCCGGGACAGGGTTTTCACCCCTCCACTTT.

V is TRBV2 and J is TRBJ2-7; TRBD1 aligns across 11 bases. This CDR3 comprises 14 residues. V was pared by 3 bases and J by 4 bases, with 2 bases of the junction left unmatched. Germline V gives CDR1 SNHLY, CDR2 FYNNEI. The CDR3 sequence is CASSDWDRGYEQYF. DNA for the CDR3: TGTGCCAGCAGTGATTGGGACAGGGGGTACGAGCAGTACTTC.

This clone occurred a few times. The chain uses TRBV30 and TRBJ2-7; maybe TRBD2 (6 bases). The CDR3 totals 12 residues. V gave up 5 bases and J gave up 3 bases, with 11 bases separating them. Germline V gives CDR1 GTSNPN, CDR2 SVGIG (reference sequence). Written as DNA, the CDR3 is TGTGCCTGGGAGGGACTTAGCTACGAGCAGTACTTC. This translates into CAWEGLSYEQYF.

J is TRBJ1-1 and V is TRBV27; tentatively, D is TRBD1 (6 bases). Germline V gene sequence: CDR1 MNHEY, CDR2 SMNVEV (reference sequence). The CDR3 extends over 14 amino acids. The ends were cut back, 3 bases at V and 1 base at J, with 9 bases in the middle. The CDR3 loop reads CASSLAGANTEAFF. Written as DNA, the CDR3 is TGTGCCAGCAGTTTGGCAGGGGCGAACACTGAAGCTTTCTTT.

The V gene is TRBV13, the J gene TRBJ2-5; 8 nucleotides agree with TRBD2. This CDR3 has 16 amino acids. The ends lost 0 bases at V and 2 bases at J; junction bases unmatched: 5. Germline values: CDR1 PRHDT, CDR2 FYEKMQ (reference sequence). The CDR3 protein is CASSLGPGGTQETQYF. CDR3 coding DNA: TGTGCCAGCAGCTTAGGCCCGGGGGGGACGCAAGAGACCCAGTACTTC.

This clone was seen a single time. The chain employs TRBV6-6 and TRBJ1-2; D possibly corresponds to TRBD1 (5 bases). The CDR3 runs 14 residues. The V and J ends lost 2 bases and 4 bases respectively, with 11 bases between them. The V gene's germline CDR1 is MNHNY and CDR2 SVGAGI (reference sequence). CDR3 region: CASSYGAGSYGYTF. Written as DNA, the CDR3 is TGTGCCAGCAGTTACGGGGCAGGGAGCTATGGCTACACCTTC.

The rearrangement links TRBV29-1 to TRBJ1-1; 7 bases are a match to TRBD1. V was pared by 8 bases and J by 1 base, with 13 bases of the junction left unmatched. The CDR3 is 15 residues long. Looked up from germline, CDR1 is SQVTM and CDR2 is ANQGSEA. CDR3 bases: TGCAGCATCAACCGGGACAGACTGAAGAACACTGAAGCTTTCTTT. Translated: CSINRDRLKNTEAFF.

The J gene is TRBJ2-5, the V gene TRBV7-2; D unclear. V lost 0 bases and J lost 4, with 9 bases in between. CDR1 and CDR2 (germline): SGHTA, FQGNSA. The CDR3 contains 14 residues. CDR3 coding DNA: TGTGCCAGCAGCTTAGCGATAAAGAGAGAGACCCAGTACTTC. Amino acids: CASSLAIKRETQYF. Drawing the rest from reference TRBV7-2 and TRBJ2-5, the complete variable domain is GAGVSQSPSNKVTEKGKDVELRCDPISGHTALYWYRQSLGQGLEFLIYFQGNSAPDKSGLPSDRFSAERTGGSVSTLTIQRTQQEDSAVYLCASSLAIKRETQYFGPGTRLLVL.

V usage is TRBV5-1 and J usage is TRBJ2-3; a weak D match, TRBD2 (7 bases). CDR3 size: 16 residues. In germline, CDR1 is SGHRS, CDR2 YFSETQ. V was pared by 2 bases and J by 3 bases, with 16 bases between. The DNA of the CDR3 is TGCGCCAGCAGCTTCTCCGGGGGGCGCGGGACAGATACGCAGTATTTT. Translating it yields CASSFSGGRGTDTQYF.

This chain links TRBV9 with TRBJ2-7, with TRBD2 identical over 9 bases. The CDR3 totals 15 residues. V gave up 0 bases and J gave up 6 bases; unmatched junction bases: 7. Germline CDR1 reads SGDLS; CDR2 reads YYNGEE. In DNA form, the CDR3 reads TGTGCCAGCAGCGTAGGTGCGGGGGGGCCCGTCGAGCAGTACTTC. Its translation is CASSVGAGGPVEQYF.

In this sample, this clone turned up a few times. The chain combines TRBV5-6 with TRBJ2-2; D possibly uses TRBD1 or TRBD2 (5 bases each). CDR1 and CDR2 (germline): SGHDT, YYEEEE. This CDR3 has 15 residues. V was clipped by 3 bases and J by 5 bases, with 14 bases between them. CDR3 in DNA: TGTGCCAGCAGCTCCCGTGGGGGTTCTACCGGGGAGCTGTTTTTT. This codes for CASSSRGGSTGELFF. The full variable domain, with the rest looked up from reference TRBV5-6 and TRBJ2-2, is DAGVTQSPTHLIKTRGQQVTLRCSPKSGHDTVSWYQQALGQGPQFIFQYYEEEERQRGNFPDRFSGHQFPNYSSELNVNALLLGDSALYLCASSSRGGSTGELFFGEGSRLTVL.

DNA for the CDR3: TGCAGCGTTGAAGATATAAGGAACACTGAAGCTTTCTTT. As protein: CSVEDIRNTEAFF. The V call is TRBV29-1, the J call TRBJ1-1; D remains unclear. This CDR3 is built from 13 residues. Trimming pared 0 bases from V and 1 base from J, leaving 6 bases between. Germline CDR1 is SQVTM and CDR2 is ANQGSEA.

This clone was found once. The rearrangement links TRBV6-5 to TRBJ1-1, with D unclear. This CDR3 is 13 amino acids long. Germline loops: CDR1 MNHEY, CDR2 SVGAGI. V lost 0 bases, J lost 5 bases, and 7 bases lay in between. The CDR3 coding sequence is TGTGCCAGCAGTTACTCGACGGGGACTGAAGCTTTCTTT. Its translation is CASSYSTGTEAFF.

The chain combines TRBV4-2 with TRBJ1-5; D ambiguous. Trimming pared 0 bases from V and 1 base from J, leaving 4 bases between. The CDR3 consists of 14 residues. Germline CDR1 and CDR2: LGHNA and YNFKEQ. This CDR3 is CASSQDASNQPQHF. The CDR3 nucleotides are TGTGCCAGCAGCCAAGATGCCAGCAATCAGCCCCAGCATTTT.

The chain couples TRBV27 to TRBJ2-7; 9 bases are shared with TRBD1. Per germline, CDR1 MNHEY and CDR2 SMNVEV (reference sequence). CDR3 length: 15 amino acids. With 3 bases clipped from V and 2 bases from J, the junction kept 5 bases outside the gene matches. In DNA, the CDR3 is TGTGCCAGCAGTTTTCGAACAGGGGGCCCCTACGAGCAGTACTTC. Amino acids: CASSFRTGGPYEQYF.

The chain employs TRBV6-1 and TRBJ2-7, with a tentative D call TRBD2 (5 bases). CDR1 is MNHNS, CDR2 SASEGT, per germline. V was pared by 0 bases and J by 3 bases, with 9 bases between. The CDR3 length is 14 residues. CDR3 sequence (DNA): TGTGCCAGCAGTGAAGCGCCGGGGAGCTACGAGCAGTACTTC. As protein: CASSEAPGSYEQYF.

This clone was recorded once. The rearrangement joins TRBV6-5 to TRBJ2-1; D unclear. Trimming stripped 4 bases from V and 2 bases from J, with 12 bases between. This CDR3 contains 15 residues. Per the germline V gene, CDR1 is MNHEY and CDR2 is SVGAGI. CDR3 DNA: TGTGCCAGCAGTTCCCCTGGACGGCCCTACAATGAGCAGTTCTTC. This sequence encodes CASSSPGRPYNEQFF.

The V call is TRBV7-2, the J call TRBJ1-3; D possibly corresponds to TRBD1 (6 bases). This CDR3 is 14 amino acids long. Trimming removed 6 bases from V and 2 bases from J, with 11 bases in between. Germline V gives CDR1 SGHTA, CDR2 FQGNSA. DNA for the CDR3: TGTGCCAGCAGTCCTCAGGGGACTGGAAACACCATATATTTT. Protein product: CASSPQGTGNTIYF.

The chain couples TRBV2 to TRBJ2-7, with a possible D match to TRBD1 (6 bases). The CDR3 spans 14 residues. Germline CDR1 and CDR2: SNHLY and FYNNEI. Trimming took 3 bases from V and 4 from J, leaving 13 bases between them. The CDR3 DNA reads TGTGCCAGCAGTGATGAACAGGGAGCATACGAGCAGTACTTC. Translation gives CASSDEQGAYEQYF.

In its sample, this clone was seen a few times. The rearrangement uses TRBV4-1 and TRBJ1-6; D unclear. The V gene's germline CDR1 is MGHRA and CDR2 YSYEKL. This CDR3 has 15 amino acids. V was shortened by 2 bases and J by 3 bases, with 8 bases between the two germline ends. CDR3 residues: CASSQRTDYNSPLHF. CDR3 DNA sequence: TGCGCCAGCAGCCAACGGACGGACTATAATTCACCCCTCCACTTT.